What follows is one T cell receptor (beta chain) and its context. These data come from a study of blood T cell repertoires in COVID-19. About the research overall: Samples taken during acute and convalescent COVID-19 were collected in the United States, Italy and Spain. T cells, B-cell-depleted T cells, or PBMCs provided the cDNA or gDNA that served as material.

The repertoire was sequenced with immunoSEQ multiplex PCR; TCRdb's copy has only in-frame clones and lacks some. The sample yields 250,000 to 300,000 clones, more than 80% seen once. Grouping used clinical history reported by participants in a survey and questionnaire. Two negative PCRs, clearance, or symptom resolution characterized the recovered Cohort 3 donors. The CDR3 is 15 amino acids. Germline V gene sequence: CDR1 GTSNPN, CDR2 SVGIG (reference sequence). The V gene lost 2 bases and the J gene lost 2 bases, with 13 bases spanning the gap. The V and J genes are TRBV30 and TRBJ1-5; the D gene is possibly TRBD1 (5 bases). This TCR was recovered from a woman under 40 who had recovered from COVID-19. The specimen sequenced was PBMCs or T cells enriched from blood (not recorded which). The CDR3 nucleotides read TGTGCCTGGAGTCTAGGGGTAGGCGGCAATCAGCCCCAGCATTTT. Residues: CAWSLGVGGNQPQHF.